This T cell receptor (beta chain) derives from a study of Tregs in tolerant kidney transplant recipients. About the study: Antibodies separated recipient from donor cells.

V shed 3 bases, J shed 4 bases, and the junction held 5 bases outside the gene matches. The CDR3 spans 15 residues. Germline V gene data show CDR1 as SGHTA and CDR2 as FQGNSA. A word on this clone: Its antigen is currently unknown.

Assay: immunoSEQ multiplex PCR; the TCRdb copy retains only in-frame clones and omits some. The table includes some 11,000 clones, 90% to 95% detected once. The sequence came from a human patient who received a combined kidney and bone marrow transplant. Source: Tregs from blood cultured with allogeneic cells, taken before the transplant. This chain connects TRBV7-2 to TRBJ1-5, with 8 nucleotides matching TRBD1. The chain's CDR3 is CASSLDRALNQPQHF. The DNA of the CDR3 is TGTGCCAGCAGCTTGGACAGGGCCCTTAATCAGCCCCAGCATTTT.